In this sample, the clone carrying this TCR beta chain turned up a few times. CDR3 length: 15 residues. Trimming removed 3 bases from V and 0 bases from J; junction bases left unmatched: 3. Germline loops: CDR1 LNHDA, CDR2 SQIVND (reference sequence). The data stem from a study of T cells in Graves' hyperthyroidism and ophthalmopathy. The diagnostic basis comprised clinical symptoms, serum thyroxine and TRAb, thyroid ultrasound and orbital computed tomography. Template material for amplifying TCR beta CDR3 regions consisted of RNA transcripts. The HTBI primer set was used in a first-round RT-PCR of the TCR CDR3. TCRdb independently ran MiXCR on the multiplex PCR reads; one entry per CDR3 protein. This table has hundreds of thousands of distinct CDR3 sequences, under 60% appearing once.

J is TRBJ2-7 and V is TRBV19; 9 bases line up with TRBD2. The sequenced sample was peripheral blood or thyroid tissue (not recorded which). The clonotype originates from a woman between 18 and 30 years old with Graves' hyperthyroidism. The CDR3 loop is CASSMVSGSSYEQYF. The CDR3, as DNA: TGTGCCAGTAGTATGGTTAGCGGGAGCTCCTACGAGCAGTACTTC.